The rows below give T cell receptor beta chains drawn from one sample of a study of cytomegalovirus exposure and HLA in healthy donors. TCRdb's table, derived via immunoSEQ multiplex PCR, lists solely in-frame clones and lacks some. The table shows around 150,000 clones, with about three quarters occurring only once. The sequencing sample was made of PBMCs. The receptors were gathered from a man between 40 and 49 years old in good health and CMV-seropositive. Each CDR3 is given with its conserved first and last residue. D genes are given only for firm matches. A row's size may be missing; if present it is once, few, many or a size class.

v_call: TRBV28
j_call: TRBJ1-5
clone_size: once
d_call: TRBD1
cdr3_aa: CASWGQGGNQPQHF
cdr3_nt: TGTGCCAGCTGGGGACAGGGGGGCAATCAGCCCCAGCATTTT

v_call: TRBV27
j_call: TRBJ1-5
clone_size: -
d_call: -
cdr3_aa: CASSLTGFNQPQHF
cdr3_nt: TGTGCCAGCAGTTTAACAGGGTTTAATCAGCCCCAGCATTTT

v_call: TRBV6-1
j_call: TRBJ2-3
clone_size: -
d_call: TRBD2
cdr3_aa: CATQTSVTSTDTQYF
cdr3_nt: TGTGCCACCCAAACTAGCGTTACTAGCACAGATACGCAGTATTTT

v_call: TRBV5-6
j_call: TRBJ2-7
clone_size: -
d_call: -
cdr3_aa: CASSSRQTYEQYF
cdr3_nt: TGTGCCAGCAGCTCCCGACAGACCTACGAGCAGTACTTC

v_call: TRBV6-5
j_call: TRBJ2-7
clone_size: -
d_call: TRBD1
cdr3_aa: CASRPGTGLSEQYF
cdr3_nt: TGTGCCAGCAGACCCGGGACAGGGCTCTCCGAGCAGTACTTC

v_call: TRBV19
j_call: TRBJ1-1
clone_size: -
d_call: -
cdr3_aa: CASSIRGRGGNTEAFF
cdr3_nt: TGTGCCAGTAGTATAAGGGGACGGGGGGGGAACACTGAAGCTTTCTTT

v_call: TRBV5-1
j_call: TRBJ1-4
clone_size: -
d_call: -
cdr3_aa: CASGRSGERQEKLFF
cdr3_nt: TGCGCCAGCGGTCGCTCGGGGGAGAGGCAAGAAAAACTGTTTTTT

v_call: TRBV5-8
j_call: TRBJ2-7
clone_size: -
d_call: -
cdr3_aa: CASSSGKAGLYEQYF
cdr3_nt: TGTGCCAGCAGCTCAGGGAAAGCGGGCCTCTACGAGCAGTACTTC

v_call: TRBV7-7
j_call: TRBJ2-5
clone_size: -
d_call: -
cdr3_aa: CASSRDFEGETQYF
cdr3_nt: TGTGCTAGCAGCCGGGACTTTGAGGGAGAGACCCAGTACTTC

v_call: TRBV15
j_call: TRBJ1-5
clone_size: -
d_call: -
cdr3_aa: CATSRGPALAGRRRQPQHF
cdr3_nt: TGTGCCACCAGCAGAGGTCCCGCCCTTGCGGGCAGGCGCAGGCAGCCCCAGCATTTT

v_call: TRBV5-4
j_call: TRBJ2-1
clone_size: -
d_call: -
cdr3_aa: CASSPHQGSGIYNEQFF
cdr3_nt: TGTGCCAGCAGCCCCCACCAGGGGTCTGGGATTTACAATGAGCAGTTCTTC

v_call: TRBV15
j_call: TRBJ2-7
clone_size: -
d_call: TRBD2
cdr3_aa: CATEGTSGANEQYF
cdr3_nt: TGTGCCACGGAGGGGACTAGCGGGGCAAACGAGCAGTACTTC

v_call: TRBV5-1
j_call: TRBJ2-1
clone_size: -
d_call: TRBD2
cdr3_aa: CASSLAAPNREEFF
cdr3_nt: TGCGCCAGCAGCTTGGCCGCGCCCAACCGGGAGGAGTTCTTC

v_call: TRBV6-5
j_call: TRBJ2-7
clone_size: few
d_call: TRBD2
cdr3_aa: CASSYTAREVNYEQYF
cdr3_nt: TGTGCCAGCAGTTACACGGCCCGGGAGGTAAACTACGAGCAGTACTTC

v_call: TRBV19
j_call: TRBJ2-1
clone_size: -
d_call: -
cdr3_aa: CASSFSGDISYNEQFF
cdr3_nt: TGTGCCAGTAGTTTCTCAGGGGATATTTCCTACAATGAGCAGTTCTTC

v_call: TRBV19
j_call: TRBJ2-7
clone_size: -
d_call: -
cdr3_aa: CASSAPTGVDAYEQYF
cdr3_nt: TGTGCCAGTAGTGCACCGACAGGAGTGGACGCCTACGAGCAGTACTTC

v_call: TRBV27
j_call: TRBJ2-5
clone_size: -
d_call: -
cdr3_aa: CASSSPSFETQYF
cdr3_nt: TGTGCCAGCAGTTCGCCCAGTTTCGAGACCCAGTACTTC

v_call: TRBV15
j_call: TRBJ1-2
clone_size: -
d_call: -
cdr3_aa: CATSRDIGRGSGYTF
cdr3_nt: TGTGCCACCAGCAGAGATATCGGCAGGGGCTCTGGCTACACCTTC

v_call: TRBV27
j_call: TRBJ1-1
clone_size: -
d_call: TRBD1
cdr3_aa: CASRAGTGGITEAFF
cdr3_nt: TGTGCCAGCAGGGCCGGGACAGGGGGCATCACTGAAGCTTTCTTT

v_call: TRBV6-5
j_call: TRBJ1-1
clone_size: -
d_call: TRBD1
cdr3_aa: CASSLGQGTNTEAFF
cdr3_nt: TGTGCCAGCAGTTTGGGACAGGGGACGAACACTGAAGCTTTCTTT

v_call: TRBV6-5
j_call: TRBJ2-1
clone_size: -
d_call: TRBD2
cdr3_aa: CASSPSGGAYEQFF
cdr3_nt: TGTGCCAGCAGTCCTAGCGGGGGGGCGTATGAGCAGTTCTTC

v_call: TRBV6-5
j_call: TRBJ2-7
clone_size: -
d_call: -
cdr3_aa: CASSYSMRAYAYEQYF
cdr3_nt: TGTGCCAGCAGTTACTCGATGAGGGCCTACGCCTACGAGCAGTACTTC

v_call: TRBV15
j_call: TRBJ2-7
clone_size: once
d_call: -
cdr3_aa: CATSRGSRAGISYEQYF
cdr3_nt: TGTGCCACCAGCAGAGGAAGTAGGGCGGGAATCTCCTACGAGCAGTACTTC

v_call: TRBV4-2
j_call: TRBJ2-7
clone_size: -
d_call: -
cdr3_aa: CASSQDQASSSYEQYF
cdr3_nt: TGTGCCAGCAGCCAAGATCAGGCCAGCTCGTCCTACGAGCAGTACTTC

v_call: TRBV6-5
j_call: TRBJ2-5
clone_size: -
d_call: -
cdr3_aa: CASSPGETQYF
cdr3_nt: TGTGCCAGCAGCCCGGGGGAGACCCAGTACTTC

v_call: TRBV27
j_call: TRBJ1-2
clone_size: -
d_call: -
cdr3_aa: CASRGTGYGYGYTF
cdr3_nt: TGTGCCAGCAGGGGTACAGGGTACGGCTATGGCTACACCTTC

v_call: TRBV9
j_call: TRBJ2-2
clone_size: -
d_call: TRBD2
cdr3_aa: CASSAGTSGTGELFF
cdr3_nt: TGTGCCAGCAGCGCGGGGACTAGCGGAACCGGGGAGCTGTTTTTT

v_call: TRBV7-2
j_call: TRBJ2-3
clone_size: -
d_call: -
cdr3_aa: CASSLEQRTDTQYF
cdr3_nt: TGTGCCAGCAGCTTAGAACAGCGCACAGATACGCAGTATTTT

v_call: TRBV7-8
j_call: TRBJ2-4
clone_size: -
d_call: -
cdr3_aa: CASSLFGGQALAKNIQYF
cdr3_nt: TGTGCCAGCAGTCTTTTCGGCGGGCAGGCCTTAGCCAAAAACATTCAGTACTTC

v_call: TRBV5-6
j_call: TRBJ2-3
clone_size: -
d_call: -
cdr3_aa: CASSPNPGVSTDTQYF
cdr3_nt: TGTGCCAGCAGCCCTAACCCGGGGGTTAGCACAGATACGCAGTATTTT

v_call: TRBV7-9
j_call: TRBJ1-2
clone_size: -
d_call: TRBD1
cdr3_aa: CASSWGQGSYGYTF
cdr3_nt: TGTGCCAGCAGTTGGGGACAGGGGTCCTATGGCTACACCTTC

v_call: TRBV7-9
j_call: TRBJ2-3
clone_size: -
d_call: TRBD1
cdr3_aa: CASSRQGGTDTQYF
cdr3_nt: TGTGCCAGCAGCCGACAGGGCGGCACAGATACGCAGTATTTT

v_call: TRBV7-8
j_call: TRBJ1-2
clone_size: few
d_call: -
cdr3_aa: CASSLGADTRGYYGYTF
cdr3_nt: TGTGCCAGCAGCTTAGGGGCGGACACGAGAGGTTACTATGGCTACACCTTC

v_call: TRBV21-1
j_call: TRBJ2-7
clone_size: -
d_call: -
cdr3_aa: CASTATSGSGSYEQYF
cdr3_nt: TGTGCCAGCACCGCTACTAGCGGGAGTGGCTCCTACGAGCAGTACTTC

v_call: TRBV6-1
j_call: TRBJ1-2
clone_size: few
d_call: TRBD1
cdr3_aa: CASSEVTGTYGYTF
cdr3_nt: TGTGCCAGCAGTGAAGTGACAGGGACCTATGGCTACACCTTC

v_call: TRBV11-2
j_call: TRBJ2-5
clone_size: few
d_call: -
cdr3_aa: CASNPINSGKEGETQYF
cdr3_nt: TGTGCCAGCAACCCCATCAATAGCGGTAAAGAGGGAGAGACCCAGTACTTC

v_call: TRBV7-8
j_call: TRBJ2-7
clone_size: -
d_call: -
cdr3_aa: CASSTPRGDNEQYF
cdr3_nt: TGTGCCAGCAGCACTCCCCGGGGGGACAACGAGCAGTACTTC

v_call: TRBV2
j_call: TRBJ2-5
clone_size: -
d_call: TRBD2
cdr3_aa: CASSVPLAGIYQETQYF
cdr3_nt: TGTGCCAGCAGTGTACCACTAGCGGGGATATACCAAGAGACCCAGTACTTC

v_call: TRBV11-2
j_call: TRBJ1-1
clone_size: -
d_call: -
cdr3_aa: CASSRDYSGLTEAFF
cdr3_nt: TGTGCCAGCAGCCGGGACTACTCGGGGCTCACTGAAGCTTTCTTT

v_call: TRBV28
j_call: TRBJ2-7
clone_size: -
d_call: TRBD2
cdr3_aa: CASSSLLIGLAYEQYF
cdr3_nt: TGTGCCAGCAGTTCCCTTCTTATAGGACTAGCGTACGAGCAGTACTTC

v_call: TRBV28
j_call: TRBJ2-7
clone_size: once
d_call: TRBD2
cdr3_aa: CASSPRGLAAYEQYF
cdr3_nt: TGTGCCAGCAGCCCCCGAGGGCTAGCGGCCTACGAGCAGTACTTC

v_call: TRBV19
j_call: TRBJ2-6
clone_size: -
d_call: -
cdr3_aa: CASSSRWGRTGPPGANVLTF
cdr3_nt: TGTGCCAGTAGTTCTCGTTGGGGCCGAACCGGACCCCCCGGGGCCAACGTCCTGACTTTC

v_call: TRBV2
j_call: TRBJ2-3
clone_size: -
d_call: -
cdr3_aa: CASSGLGGSRTDTQYF
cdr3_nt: TGTGCCAGCAGTGGATTAGGCGGAAGTCGCACAGATACGCAGTATTTT

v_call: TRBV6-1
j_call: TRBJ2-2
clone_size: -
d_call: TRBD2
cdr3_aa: CASSLTSGAAGELFF
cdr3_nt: TGTGCCAGCAGCCTGACTAGCGGGGCGGCCGGGGAGCTGTTTTTT

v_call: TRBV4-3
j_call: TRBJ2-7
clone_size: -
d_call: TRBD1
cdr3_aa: CASSPRAWTGVEQYF
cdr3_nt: TGCGCCAGCAGCCCCCGCGCATGGACAGGGGTCGAGCAGTACTTC

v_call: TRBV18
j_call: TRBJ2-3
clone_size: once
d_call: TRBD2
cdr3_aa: CASSPPLAGGTDTQYF
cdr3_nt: TGTGCCAGCTCACCACCATTAGCGGGGGGCACAGATACGCAGTATTTT

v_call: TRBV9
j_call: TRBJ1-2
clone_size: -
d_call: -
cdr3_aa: CASSAAGKNYGYTF
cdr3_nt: TGTGCCAGCAGCGCCGCAGGGAAGAACTATGGCTACACCTTC

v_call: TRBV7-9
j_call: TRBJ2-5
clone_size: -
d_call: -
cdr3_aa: CASSSGKNQETQYF
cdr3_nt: TGTGCCAGCAGCTCCGGGAAAAACCAAGAGACCCAGTACTTC

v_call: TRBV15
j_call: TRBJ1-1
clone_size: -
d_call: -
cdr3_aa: CATSRAGGPLEAFF
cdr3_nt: TGTGCCACCAGCAGAGCCGGGGGACCGCTTGAAGCTTTCTTT

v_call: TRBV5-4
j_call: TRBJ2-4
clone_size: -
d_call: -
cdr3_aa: CASSRVAGENIQYF
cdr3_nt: TGTGCCAGCAGCCGCGTGGCGGGCGAAAACATTCAGTACTTC

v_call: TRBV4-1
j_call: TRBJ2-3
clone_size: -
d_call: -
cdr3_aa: CASSQGKGEGTDTQYF
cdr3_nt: TGCGCCAGCAGCCAAGGAAAAGGCGAGGGCACAGATACGCAGTATTTT

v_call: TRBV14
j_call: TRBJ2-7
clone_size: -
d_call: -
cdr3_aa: CASSHGWEQYF
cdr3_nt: TGTGCCAGCAGCCACGGGTGGGAGCAGTACTTC

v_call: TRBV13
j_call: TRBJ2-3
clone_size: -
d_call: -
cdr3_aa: CASTPTDTQYF
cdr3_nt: TGTGCCAGCACTCCCACAGATACGCAGTATTTT